Listed below are T cell receptor beta chains from one sample, sequenced in a study of identifying expanded T cells in peripheral blood. The assay was immunoSEQ multiplex PCR, and TCRdb's table has in-frame clones only and misses some. The sample consists of 60,000 to 80,000 clones, under 90% of them appearing once. Sequenced sample: blood. These receptors originate from a person between 18 and 75 years old in good health. Each CDR3 is given with its conserved first and last residue. D genes are given only for firm matches. Size tells how often a clone was seen (once, few, many) or the class of an expanded clone, and some rows leave it out.

V	D	size	J	CDR3	DNA
TRBV27	TRBD2	.	TRBJ2-7	CASSLVAGGVYEQYF	TGTGCCAGCAGTTTGGTCGCGGGAGGGGTCTACGAGCAGTACTTC
TRBV27	TRBD1	once	TRBJ1-5	CASSPDREHQPQHF	TGTGCCAGCAGTCCAGACAGGGAGCATCAGCCCCAGCATTTT
TRBV5-6	TRBD1	.	TRBJ1-2	CASSSTVQGDGYTF	TGTGCCAGCAGCTCGACAGTACAGGGGGATGGCTACACCTTC
TRBV28	.	.	TRBJ1-1	CASSLDTTEAFF	TGTGCCAGCAGCTTGGACACAACTGAAGCTTTCTTT
TRBV7-2	.	.	TRBJ2-7	CASSLSAFDGSYEQYF	TGTGCCAGCAGCTTATCTGCGTTCGACGGGAGCTACGAGCAGTACTTC
TRBV15	.	.	TRBJ2-7	CATSQRAPTFYEQYF	TGTGCCACCAGCCAACGGGCTCCGACCTTCTACGAGCAGTACTTC
TRBV5-1	.	.	TRBJ1-4	CASSLLGPNEKLFF	TGCGCCAGCAGCTTGTTGGGGCCTAATGAAAAACTGTTTTTT
TRBV27	TRBD1	.	TRBJ1-2	CASSFTRGRGYTF	TGTGCCAGCAGTTTTACAAGGGGGCGCGGCTACACCTTC
TRBV7-2	.	.	TRBJ1-2	CASSLGGDVYGYTF	TGTGCCAGCAGCTTGGGCGGGGATGTCTATGGCTACACCTTC
TRBV18	TRBD2	.	TRBJ2-2	CASSPIAGVGTGELFF	TGTGCCAGCTCACCGATAGCGGGAGTTGGGACCGGGGAGCTGTTTTTT
TRBV2	TRBD1	.	TRBJ2-7	CASTWQGQGGHEQYF	TGTGCCAGCACCTGGCAGGGACAGGGAGGCCACGAGCAGTACTTC
TRBV7-2	TRBD2	once	TRBJ2-1	CASSRRTSGYNEQFF	TGTGCCAGCAGCAGACGGACTAGCGGCTACAATGAGCAGTTCTTC
TRBV7-2	.	.	TRBJ2-7	CASSFLSGPTYEQYF	TGTGCCAGCAGCTTTTTAAGCGGGCCAACTTACGAGCAGTACTTC
TRBV6-1	TRBD1	.	TRBJ2-2	CASSLGQLRGELFF	TGTGCCAGCAGTTTGGGACAGTTACGCGGGGAGCTGTTTTTT
TRBV10-3	.	.	TRBJ2-5	CAISEVAAKQETQYF	TGTGCCATCAGTGAGGTGGCGGCCAAACAAGAGACCCAGTACTTC
TRBV7-2	.	.	TRBJ2-4	CASSFGSNIQYF	TGTGCCAGCAGCTTCGGGAGCAACATTCAGTACTTC
TRBV11-3	.	.	TRBJ2-5	CASSLGASSETQYF	TGTGCCAGCAGCTTAGGGGCTAGCTCGGAGACCCAGTACTTC
TRBV6-5	TRBD2	.	TRBJ2-3	CASRSSGTTDTQYF	TGTGCCAGCAGGTCTAGCGGAACCACAGATACGCAGTATTTT
TRBV10-3	.	.	TRBJ2-3	CAIKTGSDTQYF	TGTGCCATCAAGACAGGCAGCGATACGCAGTATTTT
TRBV6-5	.	.	TRBJ1-4	CASSTGTVHEKLFF	TGTGCCAGCAGTACCGGGACGGTCCATGAAAAACTGTTTTTT
TRBV18	TRBD2	.	TRBJ2-7	CASSRSSGSLTLLYEQYF	TGTGCCAGCTCTCGCTCTAGCGGGAGCCTTACCTTGCTCTACGAGCAGTACTTC
TRBV15	TRBD1	.	TRBJ2-3	CATSEEPGQGADTQYF	TGTGCCACCAGCGAGGAACCGGGACAGGGGGCAGATACGCAGTATTTT
TRBV4-2	TRBD2	.	TRBJ2-3	CASSQVYNPGLAGYTDTQYF	TGTGCCAGCAGCCAGGTGTATAATCCGGGACTAGCGGGATACACAGATACGCAGTATTTT
TRBV7-3	TRBD2	.	TRBJ2-1	CASSRTGTRNEQFF	TGTGCCAGCAGCCGGACCGGGACTAGGAATGAGCAGTTCTTC